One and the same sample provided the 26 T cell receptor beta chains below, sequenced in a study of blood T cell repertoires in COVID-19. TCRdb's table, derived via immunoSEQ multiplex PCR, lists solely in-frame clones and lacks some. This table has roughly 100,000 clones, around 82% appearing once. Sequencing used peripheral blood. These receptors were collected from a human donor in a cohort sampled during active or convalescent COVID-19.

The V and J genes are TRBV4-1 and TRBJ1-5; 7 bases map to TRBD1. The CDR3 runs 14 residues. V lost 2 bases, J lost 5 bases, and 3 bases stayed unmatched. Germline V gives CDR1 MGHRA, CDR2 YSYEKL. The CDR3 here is CASSQKTGDQPQHF. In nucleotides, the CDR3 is TGCGCCAGCAGCCAAAAAACAGGGGATCAGCCCCAGCATTTT.

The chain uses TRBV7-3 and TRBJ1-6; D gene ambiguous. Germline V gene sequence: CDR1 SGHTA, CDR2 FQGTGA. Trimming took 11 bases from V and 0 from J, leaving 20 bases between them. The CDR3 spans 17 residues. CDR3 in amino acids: CASRTPRQGSYNSPLHF. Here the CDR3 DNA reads TGTGCCTCACGTACCCCCCGACAAGGCTCCTATAATTCACCCCTCCACTTT.

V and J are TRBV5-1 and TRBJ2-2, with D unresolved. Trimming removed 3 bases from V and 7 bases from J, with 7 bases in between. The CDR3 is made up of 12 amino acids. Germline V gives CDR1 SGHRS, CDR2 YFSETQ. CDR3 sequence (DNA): TGCGCCAGCAGCTCTGTCCTCGGGGAGCTGTTTTTT. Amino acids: CASSSVLGELFF.

CDR3 sequence reads: CSASADTQYF. The CDR3 DNA is TGCAGTGCTAGCGCAGATACGCAGTATTTT. The rearrangement links TRBV20-1 to TRBJ2-3; no definite D call. Germline V CDR1 and CDR2: DFQATT, SNEGSKA (reference sequence). Trimming removed 3 bases at V and 4 bases at J, with 2 bases between. There are 10 residues in the CDR3.

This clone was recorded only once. The chain's CDR3 is CASSPNRGENSPLHF. CDR3 bases: TGTGCCAGCAGCCCGAACAGGGGTGAGAATTCACCCCTCCACTTT. The chain carries TRBV7-3 and TRBJ1-6; 7 bases are a match to TRBD1. CDR3 size: 15 residues. Germline V gene data show CDR1 as SGHTA and CDR2 as FQGTGA. Trimming cost V 5 bases and J 7 bases; bases outside gene matches: 8.

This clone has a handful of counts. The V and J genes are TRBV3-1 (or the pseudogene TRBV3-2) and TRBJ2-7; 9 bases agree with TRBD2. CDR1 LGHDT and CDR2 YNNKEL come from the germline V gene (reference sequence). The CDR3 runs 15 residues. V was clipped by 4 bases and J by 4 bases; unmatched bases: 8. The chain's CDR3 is CASSRGGGAHYEQYF. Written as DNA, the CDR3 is TGTGCCAGCAGCCGAGGCGGGGGGGCTCATTACGAGCAGTACTTC.

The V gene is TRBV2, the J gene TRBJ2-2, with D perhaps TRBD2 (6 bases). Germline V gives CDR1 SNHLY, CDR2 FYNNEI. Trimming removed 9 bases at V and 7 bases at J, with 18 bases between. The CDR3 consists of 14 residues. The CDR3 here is CARERTLGGGELFF. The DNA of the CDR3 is TGTGCCAGGGAAAGGACACTCGGGGGCGGGGAGCTGTTTTTT.

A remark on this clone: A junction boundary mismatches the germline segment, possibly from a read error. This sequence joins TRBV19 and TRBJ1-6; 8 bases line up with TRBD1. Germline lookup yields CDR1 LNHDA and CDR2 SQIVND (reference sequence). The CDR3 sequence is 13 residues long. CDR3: CASSLDRGEALHF. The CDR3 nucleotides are TGTGCCAGTAGTCTAGACAGGGGAGAGGCCCTCCACTTT.

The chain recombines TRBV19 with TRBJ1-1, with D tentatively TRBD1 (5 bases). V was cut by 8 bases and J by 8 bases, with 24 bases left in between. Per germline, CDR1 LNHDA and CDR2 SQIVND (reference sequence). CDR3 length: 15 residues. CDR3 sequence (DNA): TGTGCCAGTCGGGCGCCGTCTGGGGCCACCAGAGAAGCTTTCTTT. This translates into CASRAPSGATREAFF.

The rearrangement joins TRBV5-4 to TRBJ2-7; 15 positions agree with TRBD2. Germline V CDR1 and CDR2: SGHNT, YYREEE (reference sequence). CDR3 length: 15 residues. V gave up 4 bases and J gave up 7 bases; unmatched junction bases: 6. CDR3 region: CASSTGLAGGLEQYF. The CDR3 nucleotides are TGTGCCAGCAGCACCGGACTAGCGGGGGGGTTAGAGCAGTACTTC.

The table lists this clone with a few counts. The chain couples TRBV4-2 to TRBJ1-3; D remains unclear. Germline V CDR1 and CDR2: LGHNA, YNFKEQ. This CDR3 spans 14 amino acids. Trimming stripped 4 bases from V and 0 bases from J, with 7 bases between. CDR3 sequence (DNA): TGTGCCAGCAGCCCGCCGCGCTCTGGAAACACCATATATTTT. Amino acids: CASSPPRSGNTIYF.

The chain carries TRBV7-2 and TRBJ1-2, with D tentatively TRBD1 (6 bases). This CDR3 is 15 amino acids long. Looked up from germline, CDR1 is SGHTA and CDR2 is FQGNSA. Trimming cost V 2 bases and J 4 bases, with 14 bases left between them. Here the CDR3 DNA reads TGTGCCAGCAGCTTACGACAGGATATTTTCTATGGCTACACCTTC. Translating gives CASSLRQDIFYGYTF. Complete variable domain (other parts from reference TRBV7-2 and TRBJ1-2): GAGVSQSPSNKVTEKGKDVELRCDPISGHTALYWYRQSLGQGLEFLIYFQGNSAPDKSGLPSDRFSAERTGGSVSTLTIQRTQQEDSAVYLCASSLRQDIFYGYTFGSGTRLTVV.

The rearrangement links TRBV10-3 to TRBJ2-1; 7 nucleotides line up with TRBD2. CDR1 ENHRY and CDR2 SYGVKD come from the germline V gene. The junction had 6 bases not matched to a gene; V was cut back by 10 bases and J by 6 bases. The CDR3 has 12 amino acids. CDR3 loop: CASSRGVNEQFF. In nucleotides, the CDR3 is TGTGCCAGCAGCCGGGGGGTCAATGAGCAGTTCTTC.

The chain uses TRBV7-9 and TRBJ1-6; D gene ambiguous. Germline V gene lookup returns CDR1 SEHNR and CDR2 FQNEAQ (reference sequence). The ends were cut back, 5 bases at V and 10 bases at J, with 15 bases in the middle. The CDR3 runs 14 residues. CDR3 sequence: CASSRGGGGSPLHF. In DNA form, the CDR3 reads TGTGCCAGCAGCCGGGGAGGCGGTGGATCACCCCTCCACTTT.

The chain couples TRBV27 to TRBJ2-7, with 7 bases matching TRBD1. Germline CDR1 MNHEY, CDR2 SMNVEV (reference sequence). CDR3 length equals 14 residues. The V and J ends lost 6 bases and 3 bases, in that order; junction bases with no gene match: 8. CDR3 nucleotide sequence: TGTGCCAGCAGCCATACAGGGGTCCTCTACGAGCAGTACTTC. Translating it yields CASSHTGVLYEQYF.

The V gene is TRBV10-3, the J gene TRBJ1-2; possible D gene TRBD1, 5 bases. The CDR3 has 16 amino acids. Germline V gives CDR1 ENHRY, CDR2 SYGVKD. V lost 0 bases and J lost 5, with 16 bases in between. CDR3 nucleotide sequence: TGTGCCATCAGTGAGTCAGGGCCCCAGGGATGGTATGGCTACACCTTC. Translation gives CAISESGPQGWYGYTF.

The DNA for the CDR3 is TGTGCCAGCATGGTCAGGCCTAACACTGAAGCTTTCTTT. Translating gives CASMVRPNTEAFF. The rearrangement links TRBV2 to TRBJ1-1, with D unresolved. There are 13 residues in the CDR3. Trimming removed 7 bases from V and 2 bases from J, with 11 bases in between. Germline V CDR1 and CDR2: SNHLY, FYNNEI.

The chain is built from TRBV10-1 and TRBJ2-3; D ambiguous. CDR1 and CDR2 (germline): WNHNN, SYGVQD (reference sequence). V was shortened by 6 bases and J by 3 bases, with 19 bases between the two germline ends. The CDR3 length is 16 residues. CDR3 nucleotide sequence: TGCGCCAGCAGGGTCTTGAGAGGCCACGGAACAGATACGCAGTATTTT. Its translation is CASRVLRGHGTDTQYF.

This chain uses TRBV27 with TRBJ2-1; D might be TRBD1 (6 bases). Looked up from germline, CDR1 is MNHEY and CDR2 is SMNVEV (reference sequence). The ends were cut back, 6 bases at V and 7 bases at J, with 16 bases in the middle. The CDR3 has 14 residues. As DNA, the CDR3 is TGTGCCAGCAGGTCCCTACTAGGGGGTAATGAGCAGTTCTTC. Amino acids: CASRSLLGGNEQFF.

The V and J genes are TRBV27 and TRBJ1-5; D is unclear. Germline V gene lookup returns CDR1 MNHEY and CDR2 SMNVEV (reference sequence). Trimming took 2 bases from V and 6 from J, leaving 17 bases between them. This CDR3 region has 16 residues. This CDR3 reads CASSLNPSHPSQPQHF. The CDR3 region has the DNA TGTGCCAGCAGTTTAAACCCCAGTCACCCAAGTCAGCCCCAGCATTTT.

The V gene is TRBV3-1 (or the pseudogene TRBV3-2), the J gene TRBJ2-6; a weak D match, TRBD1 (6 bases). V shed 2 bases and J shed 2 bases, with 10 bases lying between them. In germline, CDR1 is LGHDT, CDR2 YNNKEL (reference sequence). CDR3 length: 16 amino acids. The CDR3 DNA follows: TGTGCCAGCAGCCAACCACAGGGTGCTGGGGCCAACGTCCTGACTTTC. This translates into CASSQPQGAGANVLTF.

Written as DNA, the CDR3 is TGTGCCAGCAGCCGCCCCCGGGACAGGGGGCGCGAGACCCAGTACTTC. This translates into CASSRPRDRGRETQYF. The V gene is TRBV6-2 or TRBV6-3, the J gene TRBJ2-5, with 12 nucleotides matching TRBD1. V shed 6 bases and J 5 bases; nucleotides not matched to a gene: 10. Germline V gene lookup returns CDR1 MNHEY and CDR2 SVGEGT. This CDR3 is 16 amino acids long.

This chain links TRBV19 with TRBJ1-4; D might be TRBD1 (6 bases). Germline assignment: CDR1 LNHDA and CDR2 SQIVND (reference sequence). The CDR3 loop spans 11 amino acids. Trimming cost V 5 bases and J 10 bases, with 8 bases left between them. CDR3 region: CASSARGKLFF. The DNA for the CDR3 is TGTGCCAGTAGTGCCAGGGGAAAACTGTTTTTT.

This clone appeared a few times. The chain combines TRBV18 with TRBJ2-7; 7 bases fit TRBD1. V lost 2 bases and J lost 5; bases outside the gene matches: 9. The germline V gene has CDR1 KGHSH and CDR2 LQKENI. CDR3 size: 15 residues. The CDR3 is CASSPIDRVRDEQYF. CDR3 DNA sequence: TGTGCCAGCTCACCAATCGACAGGGTCCGGGACGAGCAGTACTTC.

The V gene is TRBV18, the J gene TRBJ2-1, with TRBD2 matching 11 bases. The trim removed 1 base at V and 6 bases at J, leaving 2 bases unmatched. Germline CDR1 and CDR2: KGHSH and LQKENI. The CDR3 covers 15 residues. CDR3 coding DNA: TGTGCCAGCTCACCACTAGCGGGGGGGCTCAATGAGCAGTTCTTC. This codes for CASSPLAGGLNEQFF.

The CDR3 DNA sequence: TGTGCCAGTAGTATGGGGACAGGACTCACTGAAGCTTTCTTT. Translation gives CASSMGTGLTEAFF. This chain uses TRBV19 with TRBJ1-1; 8 bases agree with TRBD1. Trimming cost V 3 bases and J 4 bases; bases outside gene matches: 4. The CDR3 totals 14 residues. Germline lookup yields CDR1 LNHDA and CDR2 SQIVND (reference sequence).